One and the same sample provided the 27 T cell receptor beta chains below, sequenced in a study of spatial heterogeneity in lung cancer. MiXCR, applied by TCRdb to the 5' RACE reads, yields one record per CDR3 protein. The table has about 95,000 distinct CDR3 sequences, roughly 10% seen once. Time point of the sample: sample taken at primary tumor resection. The sequenced material consisted of unsorted whole RNA from tumor, nontumor lung or frozen PBMC. Sequenced material: PBMCs, taken at surgery. These receptors all come from a male donor with early-stage non-small cell lung cancer.

This clonotype was observed at least ten times. The CDR3 is CASSPLGGSHEQYF. The CDR3 nucleotides are TGTGCCAGCAGCCCTCTCGGCGGGAGTCACGAGCAGTACTTC. The gene calls are TRBV27 and TRBJ2-7, with 7 bases that match TRBD2. The CDR3 is 14 amino acids. Looked up from germline, CDR1 is MNHEY and CDR2 is SMNVEV (reference sequence). V was pared by 6 bases and J by 5 bases, with 10 bases of the junction left unmatched.

This clonotype was observed a handful of times. This chain uses TRBV14 with TRBJ2-1; D is perhaps TRBD2 (6 bases). Between the trimmed V and J ends, which lost 4 bases and 4 bases, there was a span of 14 bases. The CDR3 covers 15 residues. CDR1 is SGHDN and CDR2 is FVKESK in the germline V gene. As DNA, the CDR3 is TGTGCCAGCAGCCCCCTCCGGGGAGGATACAATGAGCAGTTCTTC. Amino acid sequence: CASSPLRGGYNEQFF.

This clonotype was seen at least ten times. This chain links TRBV30 with TRBJ2-2; D is unclear. V was clipped by 3 bases and J by 5 bases, with 4 bases between them. The CDR3 contains 11 residues. The germline V gene encodes CDR1 GTSNPN and CDR2 SVGIG (reference sequence). DNA for the CDR3: TGTGCCTGGAGGGAAACCGGGGAGCTGTTTTTT. Its translation: CAWRETGELFF. Supplemented by reference TRBV30 and TRBJ2-2, the full variable domain reads SQTIHQWPATLVQPVGSPLSLECTVEGTSNPNLYWYRQAAGRGLQLLFYSVGIGQISSEVPQNLSASRPQDRQFILSSKKLLLSDSGFYLCAWRETGELFFGEGSRLTVL.

The chain has TRBV12-3 or TRBV12-4 and TRBJ2-7, with D possibly TRBD2 on 7 matching bases. The V end lost 5 bases, the J end lost 0 bases, and 11 bases lay between the germline ends. This CDR3 has 14 amino acids. CDR3 sequence (DNA): TGTGCCAGCAGTCGCGGGGGCCCCTCCTACGAGCAGTACTTC. It translates to CASSRGGPSYEQYF.

The chain uses TRBV10-3 and TRBJ2-7; D gene ambiguous. The ends were cut back, 3 bases at V and 3 bases at J, with 3 bases in the middle. Germline V CDR1 and CDR2: ENHRY, SYGVKD. The CDR3 is made up of 11 amino acids. The DNA for the CDR3 is TGTGCCATCAGTGACAGCTACGAGCAGTACTTC. Residues: CAISDSYEQYF.

The chain has TRBV20-1 and TRBJ1-2; 7 bases align to TRBD1. V lost 1 base and J lost 3; bases outside the gene matches: 2. The CDR3 spans 13 residues. Germline-derived CDR1 and CDR2 are DFQATT and SNEGSKA (reference sequence). The CDR3 spells CSARGTGDYGYTF. CDR3 DNA: TGCAGTGCTAGAGGAACAGGGGACTATGGCTACACCTTC.

The chain is built from TRBV29-1 and TRBJ1-2, with a tentative D call TRBD1 (6 bases). The V gene's germline CDR1 is SQVTM and CDR2 ANQGSEA. V shed 5 bases and J shed 4 bases, with 11 bases lying between them. The CDR3 contains 12 residues. CDR3 in amino acids: CSVIQGTYGYTF. The CDR3 nucleotides read TGCAGCGTTATCCAGGGGACCTATGGCTACACCTTC.

Remarks on this clonotype: Because it lacks the conserved phenylalanine or tryptophan at the end, this CDR3 is likely a read error. The chain couples TRBV7-2 to TRBJ1-5; tentative D call: TRBD1 (5 bases). Germline lookup yields CDR1 SGHTA and CDR2 FQGNSA. This CDR3 is 13 amino acids long. V lost 2 bases, J lost 5 bases, and 7 bases lay in between. The CDR3 is CASSLRGDQPQHS. CDR3 DNA sequence: TGTGCCAGCAGCTTAAGGGGAGATCAGCCCCAGCATTCT.

The sample holds a few counts of this clonotype. The chain carries TRBV9 and TRBJ2-2; 9 nucleotides align to TRBD1. Unmatched junction bases numbered 7, after V lost 4 bases and J lost 6 bases. This CDR3 is built from 15 residues. The germline V gene encodes CDR1 SGDLS and CDR2 YYNGEE. The CDR3 coding sequence is TGTGCCAGCAGCACCCGGGACAGGGTTCCCGGGGAGCTGTTTTTT. Translated, it gives CASSTRDRVPGELFF.

This clonotype has only a few counts. This chain links TRBV7-9 with TRBJ2-3; D gene ambiguous. The CDR3 runs 11 residues. The ends were cut back, 5 bases at V and 6 bases at J, with 6 bases in the middle. CDR1 is SEHNR, CDR2 FQNEAQ, per germline (reference sequence). The CDR3 DNA sequence: TGTGCCAGCAGCGTGATGGATACGCAGTATTTT. Translating it yields CASSVMDTQYF.

This clonotype was observed a few times. The chain carries TRBV28 and TRBJ2-5, with TRBD2 identical over 8 bases. Germline V lookup: CDR1 MDHEN, CDR2 SYDVKM. The junction had 15 bases not matched to a gene; V was cut back by 9 bases and J by 3 bases. There are 16 residues in the CDR3. The CDR3 coding sequence is TGTGCCAGTTCTGGGTCGTTAAGCGGGAGAAAAGAGACCCAGTACTTC. This sequence encodes CASSGSLSGRKETQYF. Full variable domain (rest looked up from reference TRBV28 and TRBJ2-5): DVKVTQSSRYLVKRTGEKVFLECVQDMDHENMFWYRQDPGLGLRLIYFSYDVKMKEKGDIPEGYSVSREKKERFSLILESASTNQTSMYLCASSGSLSGRKETQYFGPGTRLLVL.

The table lists this clonotype with a few counts. The rearrangement joins TRBV28 to TRBJ2-3; TRBD2 matches 7 bases. Trimming cost V 5 bases and J 3 bases; bases outside gene matches: 11. The length of the CDR3 is 16 residues. The V gene's germline CDR1 is MDHEN and CDR2 SYDVKM. This CDR3 reads CASSLLGTTRTDTQYF. CDR3 coding DNA: TGTGCCAGCAGTCTACTCGGGACTACTCGGACAGATACGCAGTATTTT. Full variable domain (rest looked up from reference TRBV28 and TRBJ2-3): DVKVTQSSRYLVKRTGEKVFLECVQDMDHENMFWYRQDPGLGLRLIYFSYDVKMKEKGDIPEGYSVSREKKERFSLILESASTNQTSMYLCASSLLGTTRTDTQYFGPGTRLTVL.

Sample share makes this clonotype medium-sized. The chain has TRBV29-1 and TRBJ2-5; D is uncertain. Germline CDR1 SQVTM, CDR2 ANQGSEA. V was pared by 4 bases and J by 3 bases, with 12 bases between. The CDR3 loop spans 13 amino acids. CDR3 coding DNA: TGCAGCGTTGGTGAGGCAGTAGAAGAGACCCAGTACTTC. Translation: CSVGEAVEETQYF. The full variable domain, rest sourced from reference TRBV29-1 and TRBJ2-5, is SAVISQKPSRDICQRGTSLTIQCQVDSQVTMMFWYRQQPGQSLTLIATANQGSEATYESGFVIDKFPISRPNLTFSTLTVSNMSPEDSSIYLCSVGEAVEETQYFGPGTRLLVL.

This clonotype was detected ten times or more. V is TRBV20-1 and J is TRBJ2-5, with 10 bases matching TRBD2. The germline V gene has CDR1 DFQATT and CDR2 SNEGSKA (reference sequence). The CDR3 contains 15 residues. Trimming removed 2 bases from V and 5 bases from J; junction bases left unmatched: 8. The CDR3 sequence is CSARRPSGRDETQYF. The CDR3 DNA reads TGCAGTGCTAGAAGGCCTAGCGGGAGAGATGAGACCCAGTACTTC.

This clonotype was recorded many times. The chain has TRBV3-1 and TRBJ2-7; no reliable D call. Trimming took off 4 bases at V and 4 bases at J, with 8 bases between the two ends. CDR3 length: 12 residues. Germline V gives CDR1 LGHDT, CDR2 YNNKEL (reference sequence). CDR3 bases: TGTGCCAGCAGCCGGCTGGGGTACGAGCAGTACTTC. It codes for CASSRLGYEQYF.

The V gene is TRBV5-1, the J gene TRBJ2-7, with D possibly matching TRBD1 (6 bases). Deletions cut 3 bases from V and 6 bases from J, with 10 bases between. CDR3 size: 12 residues. The germline gives CDR1 SGHRS, CDR2 YFSETQ. DNA for the CDR3: TGCGCCAGCAGCTCCAGGGGTGGCGAGCAGTACTTC. It encodes CASSSRGGEQYF. The full variable domain, with the rest looked up from reference TRBV5-1 and TRBJ2-7, is KAGVTQTPRYLIKTRGQQVTLSCSPISGHRSVSWYQQTPGQGLQFLFEYFSETQRNKGNFPGRFSGRQFSNSRSEMNVSTLELGDSALYLCASSSRGGEQYFGPGTRLTVT.

This clonotype came up a few times. The chain has TRBV7-2 and TRBJ1-1, with TRBD1 as a possible D gene (6 bases). The V gene lost 0 bases and the J gene lost 6 bases, with 14 bases spanning the gap. Germline V gene sequence: CDR1 SGHTA, CDR2 FQGNSA. This CDR3 region has 15 residues. The CDR3 loop reads CASSLAGLRGAEAFF. In DNA form, the CDR3 reads TGTGCCAGCAGCTTAGCGGGCCTCAGGGGAGCTGAAGCTTTCTTT.

The table lists this clonotype with a few counts. This chain joins TRBV12-3 or TRBV12-4 and TRBJ2-2, with D unresolved. The ends were cut back, 8 bases at V and 3 bases at J, with 10 bases in the middle. CDR3 length: 13 amino acids. The CDR3 DNA follows: TGTGCCAGCCGAAGGACCTACACCGGGGAGCTGTTTTTT. Residues: CASRRTYTGELFF.

At least ten counts were recorded for this clonotype. The rearrangement joins TRBV29-1 to TRBJ2-7; D is possibly TRBD2 (6 bases). V dropped 0 bases and J dropped 3 bases, with 12 bases sitting between them. The CDR3 sequence is 14 residues long. Germline V gene sequence: CDR1 SQVTM, CDR2 ANQGSEA. Here the CDR3 DNA reads TGCAGCGTTGAAGAGGGTAGCGGCTTCTACGAGCAGTACTTC. Translation: CSVEEGSGFYEQYF.

This clonotype was seen ten or more times. The J gene is TRBJ2-7, the V gene TRBV12-3 or TRBV12-4, with D maybe TRBD1 (6 bases). The CDR3 totals 14 residues. With 3 bases removed from V and 3 bases from J, the gap between germline ends came to 12 bases. In DNA, the CDR3 is TGTGCCAGCAGTTTTAGAGGCAGGGGCTACGAGCAGTACTTC. As protein: CASSFRGRGYEQYF.

The chain has TRBV20-1 and TRBJ2-5; either TRBD1 or TRBD2 may fit D (5 bases each). The CDR3 covers 14 residues. Germline-derived CDR1 and CDR2 are DFQATT and SNEGSKA (reference sequence). V lost 6 bases, J lost 4 bases, and 18 bases lay in between. CDR3 sequence (DNA): TGCAGTGCCAGGGAACCCGGGGCCGGAGAGACCCAGTACTTC. It specifies CSAREPGAGETQYF.

This clonotype was seen a handful of times. This chain joins TRBV20-1 and TRBJ2-7; D uncertain. Germline assignment: CDR1 DFQATT and CDR2 SNEGSKA (reference sequence). This CDR3 region has 14 residues. Trimming shortened V by 4 bases and J by 6 bases, and 19 bases separated the two germline ends. CDR3 protein: CSAKPEPIRPEQYF. In nucleotides, the CDR3 is TGCAGTGCTAAGCCCGAACCAATCCGTCCCGAGCAGTACTTC.

This clonotype was found a few times. The rearrangement joins TRBV29-1 to TRBJ2-7; no firm D call. Trimming took 3 bases from V and 0 from J, leaving 18 bases between them. This CDR3 comprises 16 residues. Germline V gene data show CDR1 as SQVTM and CDR2 as ANQGSEA. CDR3 in amino acids: CSVDLSSSGISYEQYF. In DNA, the CDR3 is TGCAGCGTTGACCTCTCTTCTTCTGGGATCTCCTACGAGCAGTACTTC.

This clonotype was detected only a few times. The chain carries TRBV5-4 and TRBJ1-2, with unresolved D. V gave up 1 base and J gave up 7 bases, with 8 bases separating them. CDR1 and CDR2 from the germline V gene are SGHNT and YYREEE (reference sequence). The CDR3 has 12 amino acids. CDR3 sequence reads: CASSLSGVGYTF. The DNA of the CDR3 is TGTGCCAGCAGCTTGAGCGGGGTTGGCTACACCTTC.

The rearrangement joins TRBV4-1 to TRBJ2-4; D unresolved. Trimming left V 1 base short and J 0 bases short, with 10 bases between. The CDR3 runs 16 residues. Germline V gives CDR1 MGHRA, CDR2 YSYEKL. CDR3 residues: CASSQGQTIAKNIQYF. The CDR3 region has the DNA TGCGCCAGCAGCCAAGGACAAACAATAGCCAAAAACATTCAGTACTTC.

This chain joins TRBV10-3 and TRBJ2-5, with 9 bases fitting TRBD2. This CDR3 contains 14 residues. Trimming at V came to 7 bases and at J to 5 bases, leaving 8 bases not matched to a gene. The germline V gene encodes CDR1 ENHRY and CDR2 SYGVKD. The CDR3 region is CAIKGSGGGETQYF. The CDR3 DNA reads as TGTGCCATCAAGGGTAGCGGGGGTGGGGAGACCCAGTACTTC.

The sample holds many counts of this clonotype. The J gene is TRBJ2-7, the V gene TRBV5-4, with 9 bases identical to TRBD1. J was trimmed by 2 bases and V by 4 bases; bases with no gene match: 4. Germline CDR1 reads SGHNT; CDR2 reads YYREEE (reference sequence). The CDR3 is 14 residues long. The CDR3 coding sequence is TGTGCCAGCAGCGGGACAGGGCAGACCTACGAGCAGTACTTC. Residues: CASSGTGQTYEQYF. Using reference TRBV5-4 and TRBJ2-7 for the parts outside the CDR3, the full variable domain is ETGVTQSPTHLIKTRGQQVTLRCSSQSGHNTVSWYQQALGQGPQFIFQYYREEENGRGNFPPRFSGLQFPNYSSELNVNALELDDSALYLCASSGTGQTYEQYFGPGTRLTVT.